This section outlines one T cell receptor (beta chain) sequence together with its context. The sample belongs to a study of blood T cell repertoires in COVID-19. As for the study in general: Acute-phase and convalescent COVID-19 samples originated in the United States, Italy and Spain. PBMCs, B-cell-depleted T cells, or T cells provided the cDNA or gDNA that made up the material.

V dropped 1 base and J dropped 2 bases, with 12 bases sitting between them. This CDR3 has 16 amino acids. Germline CDR1 and CDR2: SGHDN and FVKESK. Authors' analysis steps: Amplifying reference gene primers gave estimates of nucleated cell counts. Produced via immunoSEQ multiplex PCR; TCRdb's table is partial and in-frame only. From that table come the V and J calls and clone size; the DNA was used to work out D and trimming. The sample gives 90,000 to 100,000 clones, approximately 80% of which show up once; more than 9% is in the top ten. The TCR originated in an older man with acute or convalescent COVID-19. Specimen: peripheral blood. J is TRBJ1-3 and V is TRBV14; D uncertain. The CDR3 nucleotides read TGTGCCAGCAGCCAAGCGAGCGGACGGCCTGGAAACACCATATATTTT. This codes for CASSQASGRPGNTIYF.